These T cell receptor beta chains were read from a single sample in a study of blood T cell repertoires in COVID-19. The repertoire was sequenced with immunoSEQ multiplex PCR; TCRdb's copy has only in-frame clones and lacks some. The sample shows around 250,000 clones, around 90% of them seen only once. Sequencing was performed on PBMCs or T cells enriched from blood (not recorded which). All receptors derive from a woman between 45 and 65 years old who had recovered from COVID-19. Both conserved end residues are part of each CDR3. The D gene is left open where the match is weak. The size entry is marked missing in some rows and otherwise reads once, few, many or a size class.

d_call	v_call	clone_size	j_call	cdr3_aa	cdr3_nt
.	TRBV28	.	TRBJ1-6	CASRVVGVGNSPLHF	TGTGCCAGCAGGGTAGTCGGGGTGGGCAATTCACCCCTCCACTTT
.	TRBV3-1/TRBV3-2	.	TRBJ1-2	CASSPGLYGYTF	TGTGCCAGCAGCCCGGGACTCTATGGCTACACCTTC
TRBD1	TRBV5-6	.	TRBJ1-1	CASSPYPGTGVTEAFF	TGTGCCAGCAGCCCGTACCCCGGGACAGGGGTGACTGAAGCTTTCTTT
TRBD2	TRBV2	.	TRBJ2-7	CASRLLAGGGEQYF	TGTGCCAGCAGGCTACTAGCGGGAGGGGGAGAGCAGTACTTC
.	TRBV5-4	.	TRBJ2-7	CASSLGGDPLGEQYF	TGTGCCAGCAGCTTGGGGGGGGACCCGCTAGGGGAGCAGTACTTC
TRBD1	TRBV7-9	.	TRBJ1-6	CASSIGQGWSPLHF	TGTGCCAGCAGCATCGGACAGGGCTGGTCACCCCTCCACTTT
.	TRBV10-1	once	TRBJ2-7	CASSETGYEQYF	TGCGCCAGCAGTGAAACCGGTTACGAGCAGTACTTC
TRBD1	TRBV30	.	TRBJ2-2	CAWIGTGDTGELFF	TGTGCCTGGATAGGGACAGGGGACACCGGGGAGCTGTTTTTT
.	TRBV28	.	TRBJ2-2	CASSLSKPNTGELFF	TGTGCCAGCAGCCTGAGCAAACCGAACACCGGGGAGCTGTTTTTT
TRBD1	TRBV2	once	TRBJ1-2	CATDSGEQGNYGYTF	TGTGCCACCGACTCGGGGGAACAGGGGAACTATGGCTACACCTTC
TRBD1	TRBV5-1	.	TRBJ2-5	CASSWGQLQETQYF	TGCGCCAGCAGCTGGGGACAGCTACAAGAGACCCAGTACTTC
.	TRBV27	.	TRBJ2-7	CASSFSASSYEQYF	TGTGCCAGCAGTTTCAGCGCGAGCTCCTACGAGCAGTACTTC
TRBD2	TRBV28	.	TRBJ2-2	CASGTSGIKAGELFF	TGTGCCAGCGGGACTAGCGGGATTAAGGCCGGGGAGCTGTTTTTT
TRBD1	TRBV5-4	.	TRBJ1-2	CASSSSPGQRGYTF	TGTGCCAGCAGCTCCTCCCCGGGACAGAGGGGCTACACCTTC
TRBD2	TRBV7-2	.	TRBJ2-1	CASSPGDSGRRYNEQFF	TGTGCCAGCAGCCCGGGGGATAGCGGGAGAAGGTACAATGAGCAGTTCTTC
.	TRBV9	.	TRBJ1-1	CASRETGQKNTEAFF	TGTGCCAGCAGGGAAACAGGACAGAAGAACACTGAAGCTTTCTTT
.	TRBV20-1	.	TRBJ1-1	CSASPGAFTEAFF	TGCAGTGCTAGTCCAGGGGCATTCACTGAAGCTTTCTTT
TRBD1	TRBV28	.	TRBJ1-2	CASSWDSQGAGYGYTF	TGTGCCAGCAGTTGGGATTCCCAGGGGGCAGGGTATGGCTACACCTTC
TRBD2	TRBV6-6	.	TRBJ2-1	CASSLGTSGRALGEQFF	TGTGCCAGCAGTCTCGGGACTAGCGGGAGGGCACTCGGTGAGCAGTTCTTC